The entry that follows covers one T cell receptor (beta chain) sequence. The target antigen is unknown. The data belong to a study of cytomegalovirus exposure and HLA in healthy donors. General study results and limits: Reports showed the classifier diagnosing cytomegalovirus status with high specificity and sensitivity. The authors excluded some V segments, including TRBV6-2 and TRBV6-3, as indistinguishable. Productive rates of about 87% or about 30% were seen for most TCR beta V segments in an earlier analysis. Certain sequence variants were highly shared and formed a cluster, and this cluster was likely a sequencing artifact.

V was trimmed by 8 bases and J by 0 bases, leaving 10 bases between them. Germline V gene data show CDR1 as MDHEN and CDR2 as SYDVKM. The length of the CDR3 is 13 residues. PCR was performed using 60 Vbeta and 13 Jbeta primers. The method was immunoSEQ multiplex PCR; TCRdb's version includes in-frame clones alone and lacks a portion of them. Of some 160,000 clones listed, 70% to 80% were seen once; the top ten hold roughly 2.3%. This receptor was identified in a man aged 55 to 70 in good health and CMV-seronegative. The sample taken for sequencing was PBMCs. V usage is TRBV28 and J usage is TRBJ1-2; TRBD1 is a possible D gene (5 bases). The CDR3 coding sequence is TGTGCCAGCCGACAGTCCGCTAACTATGGCTACACCTTC. Its translation: CASRQSANYGYTF.